The rows below give T cell receptor beta chains drawn from one sample of a study of blood T cell repertoires in COVID-19. Some clones are missing from TCRdb's copy, which holds only in-frame ones; the method was immunoSEQ multiplex PCR. There are about 250,000 clones in the sample; 65% to 85% occur only once, and roughly 5.8% lies in the top ten. Sequencing was done on a sample of peripheral blood. The receptors originated from a man at least 80 years old with acute or convalescent COVID-19. CDR3s include the opening cysteine and the closing phenylalanine or tryptophan. A D gene is named only where the DNA matches it firmly.

D: .; V: TRBV19; J: TRBJ2-7; CDR3: CASSIGQGSYEQYF
D: .; V: TRBV2; J: TRBJ1-3; CDR3: CASSQGLVGNTIYF
D: .; V: TRBV19; J: TRBJ2-7; CDR3: CASSPRTLPKEQYF
D: TRBD1; V: TRBV30; J: TRBJ1-6; CDR3: CACSPRTGVDYNSPLHF
D: TRBD2; V: TRBV7-3; J: TRBJ2-3; CDR3: CASSWSGGSTSTDTQYF
D: TRBD1; V: TRBV2; J: TRBJ2-1; CDR3: CASSRDSEQFF
D: TRBD2; V: TRBV5-1; J: TRBJ2-2; CDR3: CASSLAPAGEVGELFF
D: .; V: TRBV18; J: TRBJ1-2; CDR3: CASSGPKPPNYGYTF
D: .; V: TRBV10-3; J: TRBJ1-2; CDR3: CAISESGGNYGYTF
D: .; V: TRBV6-5; J: TRBJ2-1; CDR3: CASQTGTHYNEQFF
D: .; V: TRBV18; J: TRBJ1-2; CDR3: CASSLQGNAGGYTF
D: TRBD2; V: TRBV5-5; J: TRBJ2-7; CDR3: CASSVPGGEQYF
D: .; V: TRBV30; J: TRBJ2-7; CDR3: CAWSIQGNEQYF
D: TRBD1; V: TRBV5-1; J: TRBJ2-3; CDR3: CASSPGQPATDTQYF
D: .; V: TRBV19; J: TRBJ1-1; CDR3: CASSISGYTEAFF
D: TRBD1; V: TRBV7-2; J: TRBJ1-2; CDR3: CASSLMGPMDRTYGYTF
D: .; V: TRBV7-2; J: TRBJ1-6; CDR3: CASSQTPGGGNSPLHF